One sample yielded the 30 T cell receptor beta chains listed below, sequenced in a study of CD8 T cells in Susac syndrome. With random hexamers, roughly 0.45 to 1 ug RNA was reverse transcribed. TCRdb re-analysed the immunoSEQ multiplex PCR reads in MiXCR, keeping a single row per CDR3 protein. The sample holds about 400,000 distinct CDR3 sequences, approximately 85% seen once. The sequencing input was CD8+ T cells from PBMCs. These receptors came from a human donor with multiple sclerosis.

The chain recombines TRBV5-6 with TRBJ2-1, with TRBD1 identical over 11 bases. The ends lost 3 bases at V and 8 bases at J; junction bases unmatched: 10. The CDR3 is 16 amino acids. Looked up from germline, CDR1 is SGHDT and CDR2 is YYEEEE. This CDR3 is CASSSPGQGAHHEQFF. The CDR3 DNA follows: TGTGCCAGCAGCTCCCCAGGACAGGGGGCGCATCATGAGCAGTTCTTC.

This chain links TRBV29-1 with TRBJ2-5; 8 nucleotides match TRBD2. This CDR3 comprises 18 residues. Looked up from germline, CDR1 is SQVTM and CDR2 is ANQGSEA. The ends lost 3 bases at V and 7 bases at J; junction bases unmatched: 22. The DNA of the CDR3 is TGCAGCGTTGAGAGCGGGAGTCCCTTAACACCCGTACAGGGGACCCAGTACTTC. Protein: CSVESGSPLTPVQGTQYF.

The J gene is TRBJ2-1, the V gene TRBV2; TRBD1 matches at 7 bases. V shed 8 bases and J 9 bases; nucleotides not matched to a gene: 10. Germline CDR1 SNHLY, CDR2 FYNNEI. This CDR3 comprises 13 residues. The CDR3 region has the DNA TGTGCCAGCGCCGAAACCACAGGGGTTGAGCAGTTCTTC. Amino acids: CASAETTGVEQFF.

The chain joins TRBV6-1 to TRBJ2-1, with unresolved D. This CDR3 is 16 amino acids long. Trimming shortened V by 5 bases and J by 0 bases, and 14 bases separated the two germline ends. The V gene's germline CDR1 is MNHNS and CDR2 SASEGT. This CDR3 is CASSLTTSSSYNEQFF. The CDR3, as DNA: TGTGCCAGCAGTCTTACCACCTCGAGCTCCTACAATGAGCAGTTCTTC.

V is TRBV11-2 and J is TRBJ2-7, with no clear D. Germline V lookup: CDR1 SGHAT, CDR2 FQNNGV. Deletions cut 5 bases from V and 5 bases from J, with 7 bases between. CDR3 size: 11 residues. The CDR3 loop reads CASSNGNEQYF. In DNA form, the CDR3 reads TGTGCCAGCAGCAATGGGAACGAGCAGTACTTC.

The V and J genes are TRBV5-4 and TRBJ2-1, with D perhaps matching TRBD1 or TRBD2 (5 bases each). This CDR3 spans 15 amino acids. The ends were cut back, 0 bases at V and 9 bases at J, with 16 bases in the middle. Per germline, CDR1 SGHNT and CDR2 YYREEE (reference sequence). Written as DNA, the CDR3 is TGTGCCAGCAGCTTGGTGGTCGCAGGGACGGTTGAGCAGTTCTTC. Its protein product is CASSLVVAGTVEQFF.

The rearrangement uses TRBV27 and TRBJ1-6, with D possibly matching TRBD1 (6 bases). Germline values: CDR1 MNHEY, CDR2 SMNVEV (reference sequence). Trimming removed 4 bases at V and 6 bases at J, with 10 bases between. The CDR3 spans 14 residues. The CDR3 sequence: CASSSTGGNSPLHF. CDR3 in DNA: TGTGCCAGCAGTTCGACAGGAGGTAATTCACCCCTCCACTTT.

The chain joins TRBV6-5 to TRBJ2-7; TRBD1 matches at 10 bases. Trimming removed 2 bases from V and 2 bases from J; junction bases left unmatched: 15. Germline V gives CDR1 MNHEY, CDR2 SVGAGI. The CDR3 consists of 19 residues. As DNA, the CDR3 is TGTGCCAGCAGTTACACCGCAATCCAGACAGGGGGCAAGGCCTACGAGCAGTACTTC. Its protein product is CASSYTAIQTGGKAYEQYF.

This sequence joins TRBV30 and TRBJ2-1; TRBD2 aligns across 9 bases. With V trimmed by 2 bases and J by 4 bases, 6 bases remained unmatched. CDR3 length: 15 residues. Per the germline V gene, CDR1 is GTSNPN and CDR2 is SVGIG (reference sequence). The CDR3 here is CAWSTRLAEYNEQFF. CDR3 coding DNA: TGTGCCTGGAGTACCCGACTAGCGGAGTACAATGAGCAGTTCTTC.

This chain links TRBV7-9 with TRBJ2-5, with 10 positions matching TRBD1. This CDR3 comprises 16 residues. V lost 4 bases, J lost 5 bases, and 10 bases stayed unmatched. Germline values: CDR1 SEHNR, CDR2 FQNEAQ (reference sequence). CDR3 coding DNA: TGTGCCAGCAGCTACTTAAGACAGGGGGCGGGGGAGACCCAGTACTTC. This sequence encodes CASSYLRQGAGETQYF.

The CDR3 coding sequence is TGTGCCAGCAGCTTCAGCGGCTACAATGAGCAGTTCTTC. Protein product: CASSFSGYNEQFF. The genes are TRBV7-9 and TRBJ2-1; TRBD2 is a possible D gene (5 bases). Between the trimmed V and J ends, which lost 3 bases and 3 bases, there was a span of 6 bases. This CDR3 is built from 13 residues. The V gene's germline CDR1 is SEHNR and CDR2 FQNEAQ (reference sequence).

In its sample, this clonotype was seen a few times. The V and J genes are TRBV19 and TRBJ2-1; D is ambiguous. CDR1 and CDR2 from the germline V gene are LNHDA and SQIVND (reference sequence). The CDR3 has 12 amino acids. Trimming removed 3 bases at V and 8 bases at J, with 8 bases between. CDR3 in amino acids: CASSIGLDEQFF. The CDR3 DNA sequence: TGTGCCAGTAGTATCGGTTTGGATGAGCAGTTCTTC.

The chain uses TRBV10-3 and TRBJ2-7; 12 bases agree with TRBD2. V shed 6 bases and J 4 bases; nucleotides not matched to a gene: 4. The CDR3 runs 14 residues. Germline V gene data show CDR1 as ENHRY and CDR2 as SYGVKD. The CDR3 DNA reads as TGTGCCATCAGGCCGACTAGCGGGAGTTACGAGCAGTACTTC. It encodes CAIRPTSGSYEQYF.

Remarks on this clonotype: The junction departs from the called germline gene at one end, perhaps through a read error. The CDR3 is CASTPGGLKTEAFF. The CDR3 nucleotides are TGTGCCAGCACCCCGGGGGGCTTGAAGACTGAAGCTTTCTTT. The rearrangement uses TRBV6-5 and TRBJ1-1; TRBD1 is a possible D gene (6 bases). The CDR3 is made up of 14 amino acids. Germline V gives CDR1 MNHEY, CDR2 SVGAGI.

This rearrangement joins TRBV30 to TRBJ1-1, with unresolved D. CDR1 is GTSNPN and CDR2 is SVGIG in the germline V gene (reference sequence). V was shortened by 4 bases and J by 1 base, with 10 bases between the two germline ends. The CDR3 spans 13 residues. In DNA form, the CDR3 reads TGTGCCTGGAACCCGGCGGCGAACACTGAAGCTTTCTTT. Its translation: CAWNPAANTEAFF. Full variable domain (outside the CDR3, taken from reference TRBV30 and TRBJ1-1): SQTIHQWPATLVQPVGSPLSLECTVEGTSNPNLYWYRQAAGRGLQLLFYSVGIGQISSEVPQNLSASRPQDRQFILSSKKLLLSDSGFYLCAWNPAANTEAFFGQGTRLTVV.

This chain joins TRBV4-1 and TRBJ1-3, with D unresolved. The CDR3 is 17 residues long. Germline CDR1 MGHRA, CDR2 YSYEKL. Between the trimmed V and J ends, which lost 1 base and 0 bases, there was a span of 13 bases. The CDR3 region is CASSQGGGLSSGNTIYF. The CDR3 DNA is TGCGCCAGCAGCCAAGGGGGAGGACTCAGCTCTGGAAACACCATATATTTT.

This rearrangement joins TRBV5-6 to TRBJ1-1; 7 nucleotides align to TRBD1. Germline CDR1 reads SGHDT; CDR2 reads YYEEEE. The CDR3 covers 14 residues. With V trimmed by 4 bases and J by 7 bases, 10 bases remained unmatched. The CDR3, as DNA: TGTGCCAGCAGCCTCACCTCCGGGACAGTTGAAGCTTTCTTT. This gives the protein CASSLTSGTVEAFF.

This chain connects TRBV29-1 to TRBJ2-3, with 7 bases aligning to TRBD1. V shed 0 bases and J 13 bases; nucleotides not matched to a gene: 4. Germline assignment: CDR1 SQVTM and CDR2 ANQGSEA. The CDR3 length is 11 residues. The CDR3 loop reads CSVEEGQGEYF. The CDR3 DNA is TGCAGCGTTGAAGAGGGGCAGGGGGAGTATTTT.

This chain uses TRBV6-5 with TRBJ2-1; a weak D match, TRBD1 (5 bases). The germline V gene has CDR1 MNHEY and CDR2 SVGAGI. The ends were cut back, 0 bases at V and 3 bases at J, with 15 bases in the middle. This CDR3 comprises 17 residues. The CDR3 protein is CASSYSHDAGLYNEQFF. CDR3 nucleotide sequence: TGTGCCAGCAGTTACTCACATGATGCAGGGCTCTACAATGAGCAGTTCTTC.

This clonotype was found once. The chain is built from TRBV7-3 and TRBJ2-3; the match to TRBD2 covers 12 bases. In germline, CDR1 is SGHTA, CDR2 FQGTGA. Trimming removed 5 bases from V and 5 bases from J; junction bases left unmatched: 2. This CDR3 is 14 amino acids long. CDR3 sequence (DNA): TGTGCCAGCAGCAGACTAGCGGGGGAAGATACGCAGTATTTT. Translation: CASSRLAGEDTQYF.

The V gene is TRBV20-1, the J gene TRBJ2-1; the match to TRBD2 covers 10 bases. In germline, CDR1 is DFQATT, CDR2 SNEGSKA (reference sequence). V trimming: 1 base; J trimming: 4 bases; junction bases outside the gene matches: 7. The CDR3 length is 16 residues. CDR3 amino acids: CSARGPSGSEYNEQFF. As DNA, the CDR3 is TGCAGTGCTAGAGGTCCTAGCGGGAGCGAATACAATGAGCAGTTCTTC.

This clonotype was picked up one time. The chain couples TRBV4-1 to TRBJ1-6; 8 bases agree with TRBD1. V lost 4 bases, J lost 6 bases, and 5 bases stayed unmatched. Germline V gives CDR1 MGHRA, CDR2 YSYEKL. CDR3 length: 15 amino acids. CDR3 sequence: CASSLGQAINSPLHF. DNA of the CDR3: TGCGCCAGCAGCCTGGGACAGGCGATTAATTCACCCCTCCACTTT.

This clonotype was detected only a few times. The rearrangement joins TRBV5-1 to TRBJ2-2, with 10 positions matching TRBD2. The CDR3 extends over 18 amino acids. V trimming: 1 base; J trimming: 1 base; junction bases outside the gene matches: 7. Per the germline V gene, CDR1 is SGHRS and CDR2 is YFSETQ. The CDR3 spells CASSLRGTSEMNTGELFF. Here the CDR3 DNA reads TGCGCCAGCAGCTTGCGCGGGACTAGCGAGATGAACACCGGGGAGCTGTTTTTT.

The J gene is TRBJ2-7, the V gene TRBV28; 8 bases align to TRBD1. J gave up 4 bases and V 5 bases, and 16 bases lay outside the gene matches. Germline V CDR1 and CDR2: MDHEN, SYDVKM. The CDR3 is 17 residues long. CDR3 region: CASSTGTGPRQAYEQYF. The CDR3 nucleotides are TGTGCCAGCAGTACCGGGACAGGACCCCGCCAGGCATACGAGCAGTACTTC.

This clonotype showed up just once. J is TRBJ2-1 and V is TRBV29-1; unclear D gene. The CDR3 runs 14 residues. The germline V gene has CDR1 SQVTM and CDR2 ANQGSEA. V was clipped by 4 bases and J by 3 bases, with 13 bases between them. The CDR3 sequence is CSVGAENYYNEQFF. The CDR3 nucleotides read TGCAGCGTTGGGGCCGAAAATTACTACAATGAGCAGTTCTTC.

The CDR3: CSVTGVSYNEQFF. DNA of the CDR3: TGCAGCGTTACAGGTGTCTCCTACAATGAGCAGTTCTTC. This sequence joins TRBV29-1 and TRBJ2-1, with a possible D match to TRBD1 (5 bases). CDR1 SQVTM and CDR2 ANQGSEA come from the germline V gene. The CDR3 consists of 13 residues. Trimming cost V 5 bases and J 0 bases, with 8 bases left between them.

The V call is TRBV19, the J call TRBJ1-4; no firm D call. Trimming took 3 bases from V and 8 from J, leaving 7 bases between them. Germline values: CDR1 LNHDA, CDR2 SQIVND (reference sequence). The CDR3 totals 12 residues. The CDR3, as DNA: TGTGCCAGTAGTATCGGCGGGGAAAAACTGTTTTTT. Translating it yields CASSIGGEKLFF.

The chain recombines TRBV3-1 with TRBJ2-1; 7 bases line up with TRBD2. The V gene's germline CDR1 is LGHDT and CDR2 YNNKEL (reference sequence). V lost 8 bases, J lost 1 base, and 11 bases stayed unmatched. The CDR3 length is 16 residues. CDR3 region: CASSLGGDFSYNEQFF. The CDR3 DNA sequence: TGTGCCAGCTCCCTGGGAGGGGACTTTTCCTACAATGAGCAGTTCTTC.

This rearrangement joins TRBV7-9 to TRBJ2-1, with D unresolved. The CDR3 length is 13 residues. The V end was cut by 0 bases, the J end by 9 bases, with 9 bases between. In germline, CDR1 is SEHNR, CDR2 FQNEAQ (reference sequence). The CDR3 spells CASSLAQQTEQFF. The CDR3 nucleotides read TGTGCCAGCAGCTTAGCCCAGCAAACTGAGCAGTTCTTC.

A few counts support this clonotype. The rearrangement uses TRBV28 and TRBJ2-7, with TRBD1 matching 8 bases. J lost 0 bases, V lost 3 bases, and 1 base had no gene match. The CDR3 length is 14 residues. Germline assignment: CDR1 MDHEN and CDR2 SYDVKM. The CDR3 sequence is CASSLTGASYEQYF. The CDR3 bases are TGTGCCAGCAGTTTGACAGGGGCCTCCTACGAGCAGTACTTC.